This TCR beta chain was identified in a study of T cells in Graves' hyperthyroidism and ophthalmopathy. At least ten counts were recorded for this clonotype. From germline, CDR1 is MNHNS and CDR2 SASEGT. V dropped 3 bases and J dropped 3; count of bases not matched to a gene: 4. The CDR3 is 15 residues long. Authors of the study amplified TCR beta CDR3 regions from RNA transcripts. An initial round of RT-PCR targeting the TCR CDR3 relied on the HTBI primer set. Using its own MiXCR run on the multiplex PCR reads, TCRdb lists one record per CDR3 protein. The sample yields around 420,000 distinct CDR3 sequences, 15% to 19% seen once.

This chain links TRBV6-1 with TRBJ1-4; 7 nucleotides line up with TRBD1. Sequencing was done on a sample of blood. The TCR was taken from a woman between 18 and 29 years old with Graves' hyperthyroidism. The CDR3 spells CASSETGWPNEKLFF. CDR3 sequence (DNA): TGTGCCAGCAGTGAGACAGGGTGGCCTAATGAAAAACTGTTTTTT.